The clone carrying this T cell receptor (beta chain) was detected many times. The sample is drawn from a study of T cells after yellow fever vaccination. One entry per CDR3 protein, called by TCRdb with MiXCR from the 5' RACE reads. Of just over 300,000 distinct CDR3 sequences in the sample, less than 4.5% were seen once. The CDR3 loop spans 13 amino acids. The germline V and J ends were trimmed by 3 bases and 0 bases, with 5 bases remaining between them. Germline V gene lookup returns CDR1 MNHEY and CDR2 SVGAGI. The V gene is TRBV6-5, the J gene TRBJ1-2; D call uncertain. The TCR comes from a man between 18 and 29 years old who received the YFV17D yellow fever vaccine. This specimen was PBMCs, taken on the day of the yellow fever booster vaccination. CDR3 sequence (DNA): TGTGCCAGCAGTTATGGAGCTAACTATGGCTACACCTTC. Amino acids: CASSYGANYGYTF.